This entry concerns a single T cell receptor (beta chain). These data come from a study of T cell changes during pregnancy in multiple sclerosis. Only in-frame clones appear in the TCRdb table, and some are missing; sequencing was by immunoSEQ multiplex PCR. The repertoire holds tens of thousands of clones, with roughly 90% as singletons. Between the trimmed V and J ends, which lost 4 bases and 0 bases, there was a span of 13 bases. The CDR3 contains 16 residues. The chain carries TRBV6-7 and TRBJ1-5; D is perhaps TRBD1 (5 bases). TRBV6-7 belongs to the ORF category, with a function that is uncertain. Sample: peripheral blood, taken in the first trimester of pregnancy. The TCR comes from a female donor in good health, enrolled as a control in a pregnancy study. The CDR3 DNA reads TGTGCCAGCAGTTCTACAGGAATATATAGCAATCAGCCCCAGCATTTT. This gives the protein CASSSTGIYSNQPQHF.